Below, 25 T cell receptor beta chains from the same sample are listed, as sequenced in a study of T cells expressing NK-cell markers. From its re-call of the 5' RACE reads, TCRdb lists each CDR3 protein once, without DNA. The table lists about 160,000 distinct CDR3 sequences. What was sequenced was blood T cells: a sorted CD56 or NKG2C T cell subset, CD4+ or CD8+ T cells, or bulk PBMC T cells (not recorded which). All receptors come from a man between 18 and 69 years old in good health.

This rearrangement joins TRBV27 to TRBJ2-7; TCRdb reports TRBD1, a call that lacks DNA to check it against. In germline, CDR1 is MNHEY, CDR2 SMNVEV (reference sequence). The CDR3 has 15 residues. This chain's CDR3 is CASSFVGTALYEQYF.

CDR3 residues: CASSTFTGPRISYEQYF. This chain connects TRBV11-2 to TRBJ2-7; TCRdb selects TRBD1, and the lack of DNA leaves this call unchecked. The germline CDR1 and CDR2 sequences are SGHAT and FQNNGV. The CDR3 sequence is 17 residues long.

This chain connects TRBV27 to TRBJ1-2; lacking DNA, the TRBD1 call made by TCRdb goes unchecked. The CDR3 runs 14 residues. Germline lookup yields CDR1 MNHEY and CDR2 SMNVEV (reference sequence). The CDR3 loop is CASSLSAGRGGYTF.

The CDR3: CASSQGTGQNIQYF. The gene calls are TRBV7-9 and TRBJ2-4; TCRdb picks TRBD1, but there is no DNA to check that call. This CDR3 has 14 amino acids. Germline V lookup: CDR1 SEHNR, CDR2 FQNEAQ (reference sequence). Full variable domain (remainder filled in from reference TRBV7-9 and TRBJ2-4): DTGVSQNPRHKITKRGQNVTFRCDPISEHNRLYWYRQTLGQGPEFLTYFQNEAQLEKSRLLSDRFSAERPKGSFSTLEIQRTEQGDSAMYLCASSQGTGQNIQYFGAGTRLSVL.

The chain uses TRBV7-6 and TRBJ2-6; TCRdb reports TRBD2, a call that lacks DNA to check it against. This CDR3 contains 16 residues. Germline V gives CDR1 SGHVS, CDR2 FNYEAQ. CDR3 sequence reads: CASSLGGYSGANVLTF.

V is TRBV5-6 and J is TRBJ1-1; no DNA is available, so the TRBD1 call from TCRdb remains unchecked. CDR3 size: 15 residues. Germline V gives CDR1 SGHDT, CDR2 YYEEEE. CDR3 in amino acids: CASSLGWTGGTEAFF.

The V call is TRBV7-8, the J call TRBJ1-2. CDR1 SGHVS and CDR2 FQNEAQ come from the germline V gene. This CDR3 spans 15 amino acids. The CDR3 is CASSPFSEASYGYTF.

The CDR3 region is CASSPGSTTELFF. V and J are TRBV27 and TRBJ2-2; without DNA, the TCRdb call of TRBD1 cannot be checked. The CDR3 consists of 13 residues. The germline V gene has CDR1 MNHEY and CDR2 SMNVEV (reference sequence).

This chain connects TRBV12-3 or TRBV12-4 to TRBJ2-7; TCRdb's D gene call, TRBD2, goes unchecked for lack of DNA. The CDR3 spans 14 residues. This chain's CDR3 is CASSPGGLPGAQYF.

The rearrangement joins TRBV19 to TRBJ1-1; TCRdb outputs TRBD1, but without DNA this stays unchecked. The CDR3 has 14 residues. Germline-derived CDR1 and CDR2 are LNHDA and SQIVND (reference sequence). The CDR3 spells CASSIVGENTEAFF.

The chain is built from TRBV19 and TRBJ1-5. The germline gives CDR1 LNHDA, CDR2 SQIVND (reference sequence). The CDR3 totals 16 residues. The CDR3 reads CASSIGASPSDQPQHF.

The V and J genes are TRBV29-1 and TRBJ1-1; lacking DNA, the TRBD1 call made by TCRdb goes unchecked. The germline CDR1 and CDR2 sequences are SQVTM and ANQGSEA. This CDR3 has 15 residues. CDR3 loop: CSVEEVSGRNTEAFF.

This chain uses TRBV11-2 with TRBJ2-2; TCRdb calls TRBD2, which cannot be checked without DNA. The germline V gene encodes CDR1 SGHAT and CDR2 FQNNGV. This CDR3 is 14 amino acids long. CDR3 in amino acids: CASSTGTARGELFF.

The rearrangement links TRBV19 to TRBJ2-7. The CDR3 is 15 amino acids. Germline V lookup: CDR1 LNHDA, CDR2 SQIVND (reference sequence). This CDR3 is CASSIDSYVVNEQYF.

V and J are TRBV24-1 and TRBJ1-6. The V gene's germline CDR1 is KGHDR and CDR2 SFDVKD. The CDR3 consists of 14 residues. CDR3 in amino acids: CATEWRDDNSPLHF.

The chain's CDR3 is CASGQGPNTEAFF. This rearrangement joins TRBV2 to TRBJ1-1. CDR1 and CDR2 from the germline V gene are SNHLY and FYNNEI. The CDR3 is 13 amino acids.

This sequence joins TRBV12-5 and TRBJ1-2. The CDR3 runs to 12 residues. Germline values: CDR1 LGHNT, CDR2 FRNRAP. CDR3 loop: CASGTPLYGYTF.

The rearrangement joins TRBV11-2 to TRBJ2-3; TCRdb's D call of TRBD2 is untestable without DNA. Germline V lookup: CDR1 SGHAT, CDR2 FQNNGV. The CDR3 runs 16 residues. Here the CDR3 reads CASSLDRLAGGLTQYF.

V is TRBV5-1 and J is TRBJ2-7; TCRdb indicates TRBD1, and absent DNA this call remains unverified. The CDR3 is 18 residues long. The germline V gene has CDR1 SGHRS and CDR2 YFSETQ. The CDR3 loop is CASSPKPPGDRVYYEQYF.

The chain employs TRBV27 and TRBJ2-7; absent DNA, TCRdb's TRBD1 call cannot be checked. The CDR3 consists of 15 residues. Germline lookup yields CDR1 MNHEY and CDR2 SMNVEV (reference sequence). The chain's CDR3 is CASSLGQGSYYEQYF.

This chain connects TRBV28 to TRBJ2-1; TCRdb selects TRBD2, and the lack of DNA leaves this call unchecked. CDR3 size: 13 residues. CDR1 MDHEN and CDR2 SYDVKM come from the germline V gene. The CDR3 loop is CASVRGDPNEQFF.

The V gene is TRBV4-1, the J gene TRBJ2-6; the TCRdb D gene call, TRBD1, has no DNA to confirm it. This CDR3 spans 16 amino acids. Per germline, CDR1 MGHRA and CDR2 YSYEKL. CDR3 sequence: CASSQKQGAGANVLTF.

The V and J genes are TRBV7-9 and TRBJ2-1; the TRBD1 assignment by TCRdb is unverifiable without DNA. The CDR3 contains 16 residues. Germline-derived CDR1 and CDR2 are SEHNR and FQNEAQ (reference sequence). CDR3 region: CASSWPPDRANNEQFF. The full variable domain, its missing parts supplied by reference TRBV7-9 and TRBJ2-1, is DTGVSQNPRHKITKRGQNVTFRCDPISEHNRLYWYRQTLGQGPEFLTYFQNEAQLEKSRLLSDRFSAERPKGSFSTLEIQRTEQGDSAMYLCASSWPPDRANNEQFFGPGTRLTVL.

V is TRBV7-3 and J is TRBJ1-5; TCRdb outputs TRBD1, but without DNA this stays unchecked. Germline V CDR1 and CDR2: SGHTA, FQGTGA. CDR3 length: 14 amino acids. CDR3 protein: CARAGDYSNQPQHF.

V gene TRBV6-5 combines with J gene TRBJ2-2; with no DNA, the TCRdb D assignment of TRBD2 cannot be verified. The CDR3 contains 18 residues. CDR1 and CDR2 from the germline V gene are MNHEY and SVGAGI. This CDR3 is CASSSVGPGLGWVGELFF.